This record covers a single T cell receptor (beta chain). Its antigen remains unknown. The data originate from a study of T-cell memory formation after mild COVID-19. TCRdb used MiXCR to reprocess the 5' RACE reads, holding one entry per CDR3 protein. The sample records 250,000 to 350,000 distinct CDR3 sequences, 15% to 20% being singletons. The study, taken as a whole, reports: Mostly located in CM and EM were contracting CD4+ clones, with contracting CD8+ clones located in EMRA.

Germline CDR1 and CDR2: SGHTA and FQGTGA. The CDR3 loop spans 14 amino acids. V was pared by 5 bases and J by 4 bases, with 12 bases between. This chain links TRBV7-3 with TRBJ1-5; perhaps TRBD1 as D (5 bases). This receptor was identified in a man in his late teens or twenties who had mild COVID-19 (a few samples of this study predate the infection). Cell type and time point are not known. Sequencing used PBMCs or a T cell subset sorted from them (not recorded which). The CDR3 nucleotides read TGTGCCAGCAGCCCACGGGGCCCAAATCAGCCCCAGCATTTT. This translates into CASSPRGPNQPQHF.